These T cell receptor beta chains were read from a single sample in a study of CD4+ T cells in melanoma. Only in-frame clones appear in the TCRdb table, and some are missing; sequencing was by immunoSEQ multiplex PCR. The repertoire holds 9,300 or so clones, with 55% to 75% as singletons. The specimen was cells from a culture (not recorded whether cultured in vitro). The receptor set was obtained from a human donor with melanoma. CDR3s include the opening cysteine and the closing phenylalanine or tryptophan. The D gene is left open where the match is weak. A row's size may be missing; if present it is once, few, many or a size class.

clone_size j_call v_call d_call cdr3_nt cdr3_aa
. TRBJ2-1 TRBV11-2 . TGTGCCAGCAGCTTAAGATCCACGGGACTCGCCCGCAATGAGCAGTTCTTC CASSLRSTGLARNEQFF
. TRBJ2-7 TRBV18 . TGTGCCAGCTCACCAAATACAGGGCGGGAGCAGTACTTC CASSPNTGREQYF
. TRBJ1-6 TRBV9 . TGTGCCAGCAGCGTAGGGGGGGGCTCCTATAATTCACCCCTCCACTTT CASSVGGGSYNSPLHF
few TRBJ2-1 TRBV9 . TGTGCCAGCAGCGTAGCTAGTGGTCCTGGAAATGAGCAGTTCTTC CASSVASGPGNEQFF
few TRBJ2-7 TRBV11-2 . TGTGCCAGCAGCTTAGCGAGCAACCTTGGCGAGCAGTACTTC CASSLASNLGEQYF
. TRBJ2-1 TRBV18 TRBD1 TGTGCCAGCCGGGGACAGGGGAGCTCCTACAATGAGCAGTTCTTC CASRGQGSSYNEQFF
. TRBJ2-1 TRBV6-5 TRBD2 TGTGCCAGCAGTTTAGGACTAGCGGGGGGAACGGTGCAGTTCTTC CASSLGLAGGTVQFF
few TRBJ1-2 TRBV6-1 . TGTGCCAGCAGTAACTGGCCGGAAACTATGGCTTCCACCTTC CASSNWPETMASTF
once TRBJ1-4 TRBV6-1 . TGTGCCAGGGGGGCGGTAACTAATGAAAAACTGTTTTTT CARGAVTNEKLFF
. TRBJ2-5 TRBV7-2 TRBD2 TGTGCCAGCAGCTTAGGAATAGGGAGGGCCCAAGGAACCCAGTACTTC CASSLGIGRAQGTQYF
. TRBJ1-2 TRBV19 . TGTGCCAGTAGTATGGTGGGATTCGATGGCTACACCTTC CASSMVGFDGYTF
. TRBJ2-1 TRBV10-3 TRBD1 TGTGCCATCCTGGACAGGGGTAGAAATGAGCAGTTCTTC CAILDRGRNEQFF
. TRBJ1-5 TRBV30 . TGTGCCTGGAGTGAAAGTTATAGCAATCAGCCCCAGCATTTT CAWSESYSNQPQHF
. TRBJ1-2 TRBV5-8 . TGTGCCAGCAGTCTGATGGCAGGGGCATTCGGTGGCTACACCTTC CASSLMAGAFGGYTF
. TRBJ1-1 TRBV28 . TGTGCCAGCAGTTTTTTTTGGTTAGGTAACACTGAAGCTTTCTTT CASSFFWLGNTEAFF
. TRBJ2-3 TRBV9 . TGTGCCAGCAGCTCACCAGGCGGGCGGGGAAGCACAGATACGCAGTATTTT CASSSPGGRGSTDTQYF
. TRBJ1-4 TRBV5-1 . TGCGCCAGCAGCCCAGGGGACTTGGCAGGGTATGAAAAACTGTTTTTT CASSPGDLAGYEKLFF
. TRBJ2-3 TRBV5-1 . TGCGCCAGCAGCTCATACACTTATCAGGCAGATACGCAGTATTTT CASSSYTYQADTQYF
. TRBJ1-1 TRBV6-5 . TGTGCCAGCAGTTACAACTATCAGAAGGTGGGAGCTTTCTTT CASSYNYQKVGAFF
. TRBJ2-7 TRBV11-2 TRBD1 TGTGCCAGCAGCTTAGATGTGGGACAGGGAATCCCATACGAGCAGTACTTC CASSLDVGQGIPYEQYF
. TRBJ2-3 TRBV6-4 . TGTGCCAGCAGCCTGACGGTGTCTACAGATACGCAGTATTTT CASSLTVSTDTQYF
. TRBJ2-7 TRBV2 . TGTGCCACCACCTTAGGGGGGGGCCGTTCCTACGAGCAGTACTTC CATTLGGGRSYEQYF
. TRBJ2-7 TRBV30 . TGTGCCTGGGGCAATATGGAGCAGTACTTC CAWGNMEQYF
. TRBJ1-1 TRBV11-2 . TGTGCCACCTCCACAGGGATCGGCGACACTGAAGCTTTCTTT CATSTGIGDTEAFF
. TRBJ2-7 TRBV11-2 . TGTGCCAGCAGCTTAGTCGAGTTGGGGGCGCGGGGTTACGAGCAGTACTTC CASSLVELGARGYEQYF
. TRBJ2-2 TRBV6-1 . TGTGCCAGCAGTGAGGTTCTTTTGCGCGGGGAGCTGTTTTTT CASSEVLLRGELFF
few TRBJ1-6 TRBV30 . TGTGCCTGGAGGGTCACAGGGTCAGGTTCACCCCTCCACTTT CAWRVTGSGSPLHF
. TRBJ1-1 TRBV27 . TGTGCCAGCAGTTTATGGGGGAACACTGAAGCTTTCTTT CASSLWGNTEAFF
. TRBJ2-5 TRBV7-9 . TGTGCCAGCAGCCGACGGGGGATAGGAGAGACCCAGTACTTC CASSRRGIGETQYF
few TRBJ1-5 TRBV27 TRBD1 TGTGCCAGCAGTAGGAGTCAGGGGGATCAGCCCCAGCATTTT CASSRSQGDQPQHF
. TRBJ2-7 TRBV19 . TGTGCCAGTAGCAACCGCCGGGCCTCCTACGAGCAGTACTTC CASSNRRASYEQYF
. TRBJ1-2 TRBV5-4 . TGTGCCAGCAGCTTTTTGGCTAACTATGGCTACACCTTC CASSFLANYGYTF
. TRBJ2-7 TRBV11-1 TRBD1 TGTGCCAGCAGCCCGCTTGGGACAGAAGGATACGAGCAGTACTTC CASSPLGTEGYEQYF
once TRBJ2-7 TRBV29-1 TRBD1 TGCAGCGTTGAGGCGGACAGGGAGCAGTACTTC CSVEADREQYF
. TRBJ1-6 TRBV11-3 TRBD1 TGTGCCAGCATCCGACAGGGCGATTGTCTGAATTCACCCCTCCACTTT CASIRQGDCLNSPLHF
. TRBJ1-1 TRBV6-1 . TGTGCCAGCAATTACAGGGAAAACACTGAAGCTTTCTTT CASNYRENTEAFF
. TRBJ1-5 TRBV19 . TGTGCCAGTAGCTACAGGAATAGCAATCAGCCCCAGCATTTT CASSYRNSNQPQHF
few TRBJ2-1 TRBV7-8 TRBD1 TGTGCCAGCAGCTTCAGGGGGCTGGGGCAGTTCTTC CASSFRGLGQFF
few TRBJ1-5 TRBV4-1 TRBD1 TGCGCCAGCAGCCACCCTATGGGGTCGGGGACAGAGGCTCAGCCCCAGCATTTT CASSHPMGSGTEAQPQHF
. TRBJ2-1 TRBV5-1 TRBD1 TGCGCCAGCAGACGGACAGGGTCCACATCGATCTCCTACAATGAGCAGTTCTTC CASRRTGSTSISYNEQFF
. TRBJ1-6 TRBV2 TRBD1 TGTGCCAGCAGTCGACAGGGCCGGGGAGTTGATTCACCCCTCCACTTT CASSRQGRGVDSPLHF
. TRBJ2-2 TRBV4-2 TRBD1 TGTGCCAGCAGCCTTGGGACAGTCGGCACCGGGGAGCTGTTTTTT CASSLGTVGTGELFF
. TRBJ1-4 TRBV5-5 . TGTGCCAGCACCCACCGACAGGCCGAGGATGAAAAACTGTTTTTT CASTHRQAEDEKLFF
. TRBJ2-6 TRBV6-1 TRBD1 TGTGCCAGCAGGGCAGGGGGCTCAGGGGCCAACGTCCTGACTTTC CASRAGGSGANVLTF
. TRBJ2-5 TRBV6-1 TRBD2 TGTGCCAGCAGGGTTTCGACTAGCCACCAAGAGACCCAGTACTTC CASRVSTSHQETQYF
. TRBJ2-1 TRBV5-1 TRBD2 TGCGCCAGCAGCTTCGGGGGGGCGCGCAATGAGCAGTTCTTC CASSFGGARNEQFF
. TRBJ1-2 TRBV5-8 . TGTGCCAGCAGCTTGACAGGGACTGACTATGGCTACACCTTC CASSLTGTDYGYTF
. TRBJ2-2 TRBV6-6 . TGTGCCAGCAGTTACTCGACCTCTTCCCTGGGGGAGCTGTTTTTT CASSYSTSSLGELFF
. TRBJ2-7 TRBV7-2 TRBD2 TGTGCCAGCAGAGCCCCCGGGGGGACCTACGAGCAGTACTTC CASRAPGGTYEQYF